One and the same sample provided the 8 T cell receptor beta chains below, sequenced in a study of blood T cell repertoires in COVID-19. The protocol was immunoSEQ multiplex PCR, while the TCRdb copy is restricted to in-frame clones and leaves out a portion. The repertoire holds about 160,000 clones, with about 85% as singletons. The sample taken for sequencing was peripheral blood. These receptors all come from a man aged 40-49 years with acute or convalescent COVID-19.

The V gene is TRBV7-3, the J gene TRBJ2-3; TRBD2 matches 8 bases. Trimming cost V 5 bases and J 0 bases; bases outside gene matches: 4. The length of the CDR3 is 15 residues. The V gene's germline CDR1 is SGHTA and CDR2 FQGTGA. Here the CDR3 reads CASSPGGASTDTQYF. As DNA, the CDR3 is TGTGCCAGCAGCCCGGGGGGGGCGAGCACAGATACGCAGTATTTT.

This CDR3 reads CASRGAGVETQYF. In nucleotides, the CDR3 is TGTGCCAGCCGGGGGGCAGGGGTCGAGACCCAGTACTTC. The chain links TRBV6-5 to TRBJ2-5; tentative D call: TRBD2 (7 bases). The V and J ends lost 8 bases and 5 bases respectively, with 15 bases between them. This CDR3 has 13 residues. Germline-derived CDR1 and CDR2 are MNHEY and SVGAGI.

This chain joins TRBV5-1 and TRBJ1-1; D gene ambiguous. The germline V gene has CDR1 SGHRS and CDR2 YFSETQ. V was shortened by 1 base and J by 3 bases, with 7 bases between the two germline ends. The CDR3 has 13 residues. CDR3 loop: CASSLKADTEAFF. CDR3 bases: TGCGCCAGCAGCTTGAAGGCGGACACTGAAGCTTTCTTT. The entire variable domain, with the rest obtained from reference TRBV5-1 and TRBJ1-1, is as follows: KAGVTQTPRYLIKTRGQQVTLSCSPISGHRSVSWYQQTPGQGLQFLFEYFSETQRNKGNFPGRFSGRQFSNSRSEMNVSTLELGDSALYLCASSLKADTEAFFGQGTRLTVV.

This chain uses TRBV7-9 with TRBJ2-7; D unclear. The CDR3 has 12 residues. Germline V gives CDR1 SEHNR, CDR2 FQNEAQ (reference sequence). Trimming cost V 5 bases and J 2 bases, with 7 bases left between them. The DNA of the CDR3 is TGTGCCAGCAGCCGAGGAACCTACGAGCAGTACTTC. It translates to CASSRGTYEQYF.

This chain uses TRBV27 with TRBJ2-7, with D possibly matching TRBD2 (5 bases). The CDR3 totals 15 residues. With 5 bases removed from V and 2 bases from J, the gap between germline ends came to 16 bases. Germline V gene data show CDR1 as MNHEY and CDR2 as SMNVEV (reference sequence). The CDR3 spells CASSPTGFRPYEQYF. DNA of the CDR3: TGTGCCAGCAGTCCAACGGGATTCCGACCCTACGAGCAGTACTTC.

The J gene is TRBJ2-5, the V gene TRBV7-2; 8 bases are a match to TRBD2. Per germline, CDR1 SGHTA and CDR2 FQGNSA. Trimming at V came to 2 bases and at J to 5 bases, leaving 7 bases not matched to a gene. This CDR3 contains 15 residues. CDR3 sequence: CASSLMSGGWETQYF. CDR3 coding DNA: TGTGCCAGCAGCTTAATGAGCGGGGGTTGGGAGACCCAGTACTTC.

DNA for the CDR3: TGTGCCAGCAGCCCGGGGACAGGGGGCGCGATGAACACTGAAGCTTTCTTT. Its protein product is CASSPGTGGAMNTEAFF. The genes are TRBV9 and TRBJ1-1, with 12 bases that match TRBD1. The V and J ends lost 4 bases and 0 bases, in that order; junction bases with no gene match: 7. The CDR3 totals 17 residues. Germline lookup yields CDR1 SGDLS and CDR2 YYNGEE.

The chain couples TRBV30 to TRBJ1-1; weak D call: TRBD1 (5 bases). The CDR3 has 13 amino acids. V dropped 4 bases and J dropped 1 base, with 10 bases sitting between them. Germline CDR1 reads GTSNPN; CDR2 reads SVGIG (reference sequence). CDR3 sequence reads: CAWMVGGNTEAFF. The CDR3 DNA sequence: TGTGCCTGGATGGTCGGGGGGAACACTGAAGCTTTCTTT.